Below, one T cell receptor beta chain is given with its context. Its target antigen remains unknown. No base quality information exists; no much larger clone differs at one position. This sample was included in a study of blood T cell repertoires in COVID-19 (dated by TCRdb to between 2020 and 2021). For context, the study as a whole: Samples from collaborators originated in the United States, Italy and Spain and spanned both the acute and convalescent phases of COVID-19. The material from the prospective study consisted of cDNA or gDNA derived from T cells, B-cell-depleted T cells, or PBMCs. Deeply sampled blood TCRbeta repertoires from subjects exposed to, actively infected with, or recovered from COVID-19 were included in the dataset. The repertoires were released in a freely available public database intended as a resource for research on the immune response to SARS-CoV-2. Samples were obtained from the ongoing ImmuneRACE study (first 160 participants) and from 1,254 subjects provided by 6 global collaborators. Nearly every sample came with metadata listing a de-identified subject ID, COVID-19 status, age in years and sex. HLA class I and class II types, where available, came from metadata supplied by the sample provider rather than from assay-based typing.

Overall results and qualifications from the work: How much clinical and demographic metadata was included differed by source and by participant, and the metadata was provided uncurated.

Each collaborating institution followed its own protocols to collect whole blood in K2EDTA tubes. For TCRbeta analysis, collaborator samples were shipped as frozen whole blood, as isolated PBMCs, or as DNA extracted from either sample type. V drops 0 bases and J drops 0 bases, leaving 8 bases in between. The CDR3 spans 15 residues, from the cysteine through the phenylalanine. Just CDR3 DNA is preserved here, 45 bases in frame from base 1. CDR1 and CDR2 are drawn from the germline V gene: ENHRY, SYGVKD. The immunoSEQ Assay, a bias-controlled multiplex PCR, was used to amplify TCRbeta CDR3 regions from genomic DNA. For the original study's pipeline: The number of nucleated cells in each sample was estimated from the amplification of reference gene primers within the assay. To quantify the absolute abundance of each unique TCRbeta CDR3 rearrangement, sequence reads were collapsed and filtered. Productive Simpson clonality was computed per sample as the square root of Simpson's diversity index over productive rearrangements. TCRdb holds this immuneACCESS table with in-frame rearrangements only. Some clones are missing; in checked studies, unresolved V genes explain under half, and the rest has no known cause. V, J and clone size are taken as reported in that table, and D and trimming were inferred from the DNA itself. For this sample there are 90,000 to 120,000 clones; more than 90% appear just once. 4.5% to 6% of the sample is in the top ten clones.

The chain couples TRBV10-3 to TRBJ1-2, with no confident D gene call. Sequenced material: peripheral blood. The source of this sequence is an older man with acute or convalescent COVID-19. The CDR3 reads as follows: CAISESSTPNYGYTF. The nucleotides read TGTGCCATCAGTGAGTCGAGTACTCCTAACTATGGCTACACCTTC.